The present T cell receptor (beta chain) was sequenced within a study of T cell responses to AZD1222 COVID-19 vaccine. Study-wide results and limits: Two AZD1222 doses significantly raised spike-specific TCR breadth and depth over controls. The study identified only five to seven AZD1222 recipients as seropositive at baseline. Donors, mostly white British, included more females; clonal diversity was possibly underestimated.

Sequencing used immunoSEQ multiplex PCR; TCRdb keeps in-frame clones, though not all of them. The sample has about 130,000 clones; 80% to 90% are singletons. CDR1 DFQATT and CDR2 SNEGSKA come from the germline V gene (reference sequence). Trimming took 3 bases from V and 0 from J, leaving 10 bases between them. The CDR3 consists of 14 residues. About this clone: Its antigen is undetermined.

V and J are TRBV20-1 and TRBJ2-3, with unresolved D. This clonotype originated in an adult in good health. The sample was peripheral blood, taken on day 0 of AZD1222 vaccination. The CDR3 reads CSASTSSSTDTQYF. The CDR3 DNA reads as TGCAGTGCTAGTACGTCCTCCAGCACAGATACGCAGTATTTT.